This T cell receptor beta chain was sequenced for a study of OX40 agonist ivuxolimab in advanced cancers. Study information: Patients enrolled in dose escalation were diagnosed with hepatocellular carcinoma, melanoma, renal cell or head and neck cancer. Those enrolled were approximately 87% male, with a mean age of around 57 years and ages from about 20 to 79.

No patient had autoimmune disease or received systemic immunosuppression. Blood was sampled at baseline, cycle 4 day 1, and cycle 7 day 1. Per germline, CDR1 SGHRS and CDR2 YFSETQ. This CDR3 is 14 amino acids long. The V and J ends lost 0 bases and 2 bases, in that order; junction bases with no gene match: 1. The assay was immunoSEQ multiplex PCR, and TCRdb's table has in-frame clones only and misses some. Found here are under 80,000 clones, under 95% of them singletons; the top ten hold over 7.5%. This receptor was taken from an adult with an advanced solid tumor such as melanoma, head and neck, liver or kidney cancer. The rearrangement links TRBV5-1 to TRBJ1-2, with 7 bases aligning to TRBD1. Sequenced material: CD4+ or CD8+ T cells sorted from blood, taken in a trial of the OX40 agonist ivuxolimab. DNA for the CDR3: TGCGCCAGCAGCTTGGGACAGGGAAACTATGGCTACACCTTC. Translation gives CASSLGQGNYGYTF.